The 14 T cell receptor beta chains given below trace back to one sample, sequenced in a study of blood T cell repertoires in COVID-19. The data were produced by immunoSEQ multiplex PCR, yet TCRdb's version contains in-frame clones alone and is incomplete. The sample yields 130,000 to 150,000 clones, around 85% seen once. The sample was peripheral blood. These receptors were obtained from a middle-aged woman with active or convalescent COVID-19.

The chain employs TRBV28 and TRBJ1-1, with D unclear. CDR1 MDHEN and CDR2 SYDVKM come from the germline V gene. The CDR3 length is 12 residues. V dropped 2 bases and J dropped 11 bases, with 12 bases sitting between them. The DNA for the CDR3 is TGTGCCAGCAGTTTACCCCCGGGTGGGGCTTTCTTT. Protein: CASSLPPGGAFF.

The chain carries TRBV4-1 and TRBJ1-1, with D uncertain. Germline V gene data show CDR1 as MGHRA and CDR2 as YSYEKL. V was shortened by 4 bases and J by 1 base, with 19 bases between the two germline ends. CDR3 length: 17 amino acids. The CDR3 region is CASSPAHGREGNTEAFF. Written as DNA, the CDR3 is TGCGCCAGCAGCCCCGCCCATGGCCGGGAGGGGAACACTGAAGCTTTCTTT.

The chain couples TRBV3-1 (or the pseudogene TRBV3-2) to TRBJ1-2; D possibly corresponds to TRBD1 (5 bases). CDR3 length equals 15 residues. V was pared by 4 bases and J by 2 bases, with 14 bases between. Germline-derived CDR1 and CDR2 are LGHDT and YNNKEL (reference sequence). CDR3 amino acids: CASSPTGGMNYGYTF. The CDR3 nucleotides are TGTGCCAGCAGCCCAACGGGGGGGATGAACTATGGCTACACCTTC.

The V gene is TRBV2, the J gene TRBJ2-5, with D unresolved. The end of the DNA is better explained by TRBJ2-7, so the J call may be wrong. Germline V gene data show CDR1 as SNHLY and CDR2 as FYNNEI. The CDR3 runs to 11 residues. DNA for the CDR3: TGTGCCAGCACAGGTTGGTACGAGCAGTACTTC. Amino acids: CASTGWYEQYF.

DNA for the CDR3: TGTGCCAGCACCCATTCGACAGGGCTATACGGCTACACCTTC. Protein sequence: CASTHSTGLYGYTF. The chain is built from TRBV5-6 and TRBJ1-2, with 7 bases identical to TRBD1. Germline V gene data show CDR1 as SGHDT and CDR2 as YYEEEE. V trimming: 6 bases; J trimming: 8 bases; junction bases outside the gene matches: 13. The CDR3 spans 14 residues.

This clone was seen a few times. Other DNA sequences of this sample code for an identical CDR3. For the CDR3, the DNA is TGCGCCAGCAGCTCCACCTACGAGCAGTACTTC. As protein: CASSSTYEQYF. The chain is built from TRBV5-1 and TRBJ2-7; D unclear. The CDR3 covers 11 residues. CDR1 is SGHRS and CDR2 is YFSETQ in the germline V gene. The V end was cut by 3 bases, the J end by 2 bases, with 3 bases between.

The V call is TRBV6-5, the J call TRBJ2-3, with 13 bases aligning to TRBD2. Per germline, CDR1 MNHEY and CDR2 SVGAGI. CDR3 length: 15 residues. The V and J ends lost 4 bases and 13 bases, in that order; junction bases with no gene match: 11. The DNA of the CDR3 is TGTGCCAGCAGTTCCGGGACTAGCGGGGTAGCGAGAAAGTATTTT. Its protein product is CASSSGTSGVARKYF.

The rearrangement uses TRBV19 and TRBJ2-3, with 9 bases identical to TRBD1. CDR3 length: 16 amino acids. Germline V CDR1 and CDR2: LNHDA, SQIVND (reference sequence). Unmatched junction bases numbered 11, after V lost 6 bases and J lost 4 bases. CDR3: CASRTSGTGIPDTQYF. CDR3 bases: TGTGCCAGTAGGACCTCCGGGACAGGGATCCCAGATACGCAGTATTTT.

DNA of the CDR3: TGTGCCAGCAGCAAAGCGGGACAGGGAAGGGATGAGCAGTTCTTC. Protein sequence: CASSKAGQGRDEQFF. This chain joins TRBV21-1 and TRBJ2-1; the D segment call TRBD1 is taken from the table without a DNA check. TRBV21-1 represents a pseudogene. The length of the CDR3 is 15 residues.

The chain links TRBV19 to TRBJ2-7, with D possibly TRBD1 on 5 matching bases. V was clipped by 1 base and J by 1 base, with 11 bases between them. CDR3 length equals 15 residues. Looked up from germline, CDR1 is LNHDA and CDR2 is SQIVND (reference sequence). Here the CDR3 DNA reads TGTGCCAGTAGTATAGGGGCCCCAGGGTCCTACGAGCAGTACTTC. Protein: CASSIGAPGSYEQYF.

V and J are TRBV25-1 and TRBJ1-1; 10 positions match TRBD1. There are 16 residues in the CDR3. Germline V gene sequence: CDR1 MGHDK, CDR2 SYGVNS. Trimming at V came to 7 bases and at J to 5 bases, leaving 13 bases not matched to a gene. CDR3 protein: CASTSQRQGARTEAFF. In nucleotides, the CDR3 is TGTGCCAGCACCTCCCAGAGACAGGGGGCGCGGACTGAAGCTTTCTTT.

The chain joins TRBV18 to TRBJ1-6, with D possibly TRBD1 on 6 matching bases. The CDR3 is made up of 14 amino acids. In germline, CDR1 is KGHSH, CDR2 LQKENI. Trimming stripped 3 bases from V and 12 bases from J, with 15 bases between. DNA of the CDR3: TGTGCCAGCTCACCTCCAGCCCTCAGGGGACCCCTCCACTTT. Its translation: CASSPPALRGPLHF. Together with reference TRBV18 and TRBJ1-6, the CDR3 gives the full variable domain: NAGVMQNPRHLVRRRGQEARLRCSPMKGHSHVYWYRQLPEEGLKFMVYLQKENIIDESGMPKERFSAEFPKEGPSILRIQQVVRGDSAAYFCASSPPALRGPLHFGNGTRLTVT.

The CDR3 protein is CASSLVPSGGTYTDTQYF. The CDR3 region has the DNA TGTGCCAGCAGCTTAGTCCCTAGCGGGGGGACCTACACAGATACGCAGTATTTT. The chain is built from TRBV11-2 and TRBJ2-3, with TRBD2 identical over 11 bases. The CDR3 runs 18 residues. Unmatched junction bases numbered 8, after V lost 1 base and J lost 2 bases. Germline V gene lookup returns CDR1 SGHAT and CDR2 FQNNGV.

This clone was seen a single time. CDR3: CATSRPGTGKEKLFF. DNA for the CDR3: TGTGCCACCAGCAGGCCCGGGACAGGGAAGGAAAAACTGTTTTTT. The chain employs TRBV15 and TRBJ1-4; 9 bases fit TRBD1. This CDR3 region has 15 residues. Germline V gene sequence: CDR1 LNHNV, CDR2 YYDKDF (reference sequence). V trimming: 3 bases; J trimming: 8 bases; junction bases outside the gene matches: 7. Using reference TRBV15 and TRBJ1-4 for the parts outside the CDR3, the full variable domain is DAMVIQNPRYQVTQFGKPVTLSCSQTLNHNVMYWYQQKSSQAPKLLFHYYDKDFNNEADTPDNFQSRRPNTSFCFLDIRSPGLGDTAMYLCATSRPGTGKEKLFFGSGTQLSVL.